This T cell receptor beta chain derives from a study of control samples from healthy donors and cancer patients. V gave up 2 bases and J gave up 0 bases, with 20 bases separating them. Germline V gives CDR1 MNHNS, CDR2 SASEGT. The CDR3 runs to 19 residues. This clone is labeled as medium-sized. Using immunoSEQ multiplex PCR, the repertoire was profiled, and TCRdb retains in-frame clones only, with some absent. The sample carries 95,000 to 110,000 clones, roughly 90% recorded once. V usage is TRBV6-1 and J usage is TRBJ1-3; the D gene is possibly TRBD1 (5 bases). This TCR derives from a man aged 55 to 70 with lung cancer. Sequenced sample: PBMCs. The CDR3 sequence: CASSERDVGTFNSGNTIYF. DNA of the CDR3: TGTGCCAGCAGTGAAAGAGACGTCGGGACTTTTAACTCTGGAAACACCATATATTTT.